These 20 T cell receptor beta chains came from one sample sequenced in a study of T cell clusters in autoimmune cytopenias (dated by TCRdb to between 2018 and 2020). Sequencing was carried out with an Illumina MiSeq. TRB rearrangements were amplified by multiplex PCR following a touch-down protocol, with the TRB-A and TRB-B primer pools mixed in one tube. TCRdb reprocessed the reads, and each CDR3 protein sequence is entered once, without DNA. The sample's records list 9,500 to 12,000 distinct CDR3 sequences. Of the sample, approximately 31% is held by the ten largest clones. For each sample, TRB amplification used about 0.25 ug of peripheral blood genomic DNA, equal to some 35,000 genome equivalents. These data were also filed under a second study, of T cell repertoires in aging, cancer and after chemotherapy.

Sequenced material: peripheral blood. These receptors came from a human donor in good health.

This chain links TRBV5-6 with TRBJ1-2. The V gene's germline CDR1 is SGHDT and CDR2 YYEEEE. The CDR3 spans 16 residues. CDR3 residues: CASSLRGTSSYYGYTF.

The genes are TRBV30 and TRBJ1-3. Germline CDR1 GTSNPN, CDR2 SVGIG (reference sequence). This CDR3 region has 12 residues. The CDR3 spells CAWSVLKNTIYF.

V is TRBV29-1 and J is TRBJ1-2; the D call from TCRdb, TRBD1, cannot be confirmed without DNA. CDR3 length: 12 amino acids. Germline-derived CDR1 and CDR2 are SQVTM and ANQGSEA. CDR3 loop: CSVEGGDYGYTF.

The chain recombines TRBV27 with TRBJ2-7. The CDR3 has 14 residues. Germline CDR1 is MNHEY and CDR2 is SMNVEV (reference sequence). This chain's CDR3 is CASSFATSSYEQYF.

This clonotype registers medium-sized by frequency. The CDR3 loop is CSVEWRGGEQYF. The rearrangement joins TRBV29-1 to TRBJ2-7; TCRdb's D gene call, TRBD1, goes unchecked for lack of DNA. The CDR3 runs 12 residues. Germline assignment: CDR1 SQVTM and CDR2 ANQGSEA.

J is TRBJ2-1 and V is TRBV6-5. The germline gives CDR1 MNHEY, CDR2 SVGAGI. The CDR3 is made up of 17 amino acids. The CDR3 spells CASSFWGSQSSYNEQFF.

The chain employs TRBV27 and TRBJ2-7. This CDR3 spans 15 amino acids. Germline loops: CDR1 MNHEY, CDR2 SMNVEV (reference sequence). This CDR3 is CASSLRFSSSYEQYF.

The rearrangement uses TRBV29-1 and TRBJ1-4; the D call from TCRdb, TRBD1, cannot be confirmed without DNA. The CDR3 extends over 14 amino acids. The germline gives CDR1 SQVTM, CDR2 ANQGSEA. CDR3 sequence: CSVEIGIGSEKLFF. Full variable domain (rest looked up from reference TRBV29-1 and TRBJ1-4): SAVISQKPSRDICQRGTSLTIQCQVDSQVTMMFWYRQQPGQSLTLIATANQGSEATYESGFVIDKFPISRPNLTFSTLTVSNMSPEDSSIYLCSVEIGIGSEKLFFGSGTQLSVL.

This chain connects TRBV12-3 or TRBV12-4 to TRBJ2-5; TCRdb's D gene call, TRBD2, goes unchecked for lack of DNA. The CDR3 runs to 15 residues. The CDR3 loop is CASSLSGTSGETQYF.

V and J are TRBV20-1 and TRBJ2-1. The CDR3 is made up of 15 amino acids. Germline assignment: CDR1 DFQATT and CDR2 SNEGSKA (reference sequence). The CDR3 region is CSARDPKGPYNEQFF.

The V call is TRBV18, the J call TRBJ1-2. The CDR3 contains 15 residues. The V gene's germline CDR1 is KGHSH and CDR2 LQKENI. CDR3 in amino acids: CASSPPELYPYGYTF.

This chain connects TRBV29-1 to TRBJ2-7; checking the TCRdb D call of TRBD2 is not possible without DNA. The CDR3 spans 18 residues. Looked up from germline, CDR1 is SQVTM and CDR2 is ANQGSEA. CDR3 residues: CSVLPSGIWPPSSYEQYF.

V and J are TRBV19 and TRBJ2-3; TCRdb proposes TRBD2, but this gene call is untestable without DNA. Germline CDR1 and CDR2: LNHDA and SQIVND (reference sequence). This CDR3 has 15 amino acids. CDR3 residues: CASSGTSGYTDTQYF.

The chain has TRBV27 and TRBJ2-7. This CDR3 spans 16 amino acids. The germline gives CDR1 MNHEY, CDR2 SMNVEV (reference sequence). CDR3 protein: CASSLSKGDTDYEQYF.

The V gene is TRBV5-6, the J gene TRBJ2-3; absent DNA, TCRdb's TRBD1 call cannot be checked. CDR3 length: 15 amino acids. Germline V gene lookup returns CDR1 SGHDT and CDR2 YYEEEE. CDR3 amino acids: CASSFRGRSTDTQYF.

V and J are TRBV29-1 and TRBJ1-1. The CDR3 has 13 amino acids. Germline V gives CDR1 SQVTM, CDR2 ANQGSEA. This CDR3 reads CSVRLGTGTEAFF.

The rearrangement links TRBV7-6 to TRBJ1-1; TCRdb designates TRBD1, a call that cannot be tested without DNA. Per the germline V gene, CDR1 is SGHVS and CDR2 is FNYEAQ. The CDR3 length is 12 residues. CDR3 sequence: CASSPNPLGAFF.

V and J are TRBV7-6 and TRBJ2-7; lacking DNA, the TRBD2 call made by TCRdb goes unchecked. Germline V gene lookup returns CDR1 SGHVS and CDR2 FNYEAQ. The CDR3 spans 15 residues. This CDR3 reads CASSLGGGASYEQYF.

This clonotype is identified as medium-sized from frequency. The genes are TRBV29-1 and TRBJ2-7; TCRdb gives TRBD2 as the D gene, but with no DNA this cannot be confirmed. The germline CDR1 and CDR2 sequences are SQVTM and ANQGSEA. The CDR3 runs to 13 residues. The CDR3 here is CSARLARTYEQYF.

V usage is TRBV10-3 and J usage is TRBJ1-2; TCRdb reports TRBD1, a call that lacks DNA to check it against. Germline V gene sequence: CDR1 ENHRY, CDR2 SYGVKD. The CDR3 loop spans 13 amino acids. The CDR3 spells CAIAGTANYGYTF.